Given below is one T cell receptor beta chain in context. Using immunoSEQ multiplex PCR, the repertoire was profiled, and TCRdb retains in-frame clones only, with some absent. Of roughly 160,000 clones in the sample, less than 85% were seen once. Looked up from germline, CDR1 is LNHDA and CDR2 is SQIVND (reference sequence). Trimming at V came to 5 bases and at J to 7 bases, leaving 14 bases not matched to a gene. This CDR3 is built from 16 residues. The data originate from a study of blood T cell repertoires in COVID-19. Study summary: In each case, the material was cDNA or gDNA derived from T cells, B-cell-depleted T cells, or PBMCs.

Material for sequencing was peripheral blood. This clonotype originated in a woman aged 80 or over with acute or convalescent COVID-19. The rearrangement joins TRBV19 to TRBJ2-1, with 7 bases aligning to TRBD2. The CDR3 sequence: CASSLVGLGGRNEQFF. DNA of the CDR3: TGTGCCAGTAGTCTGGTAGGACTAGGTGGTCGGAATGAGCAGTTCTTC.